Listed here is a single T cell receptor (beta chain). Its antigen remains unidentified. The data were obtained in a study of CD8+ T cells in alopecia areata. Study outcomes and limitations: Within the top 100, expanded CD8+ clones significantly decreased with tofacitinib, as did scalp clonality.

The CDR3 loop spans 11 amino acids. Germline V gene lookup returns CDR1 SGHVS and CDR2 FNYEAQ. Deletions cut 5 bases from V and 3 bases from J, with 5 bases between. Sample treatment: oral pan-JAK inhibitor, 5-10 mg twice daily. Extraction and reverse transcription of RNA yielded cDNA as the sequencing template. The table came from immunoSEQ multiplex PCR; TCRdb's copy has only in-frame clones and leaves some out. The sample has about 42,000 clones; 55% to 75% are singletons. The chain has TRBV7-6 and TRBJ2-7; no reliable D call. This clonotype originated in a human donor with alopecia areata. Sequencing used CD8+ T cells sorted from blood, obtained at week 4, from a patient treated with tofacitinib. The chain's CDR3 is CASSDLYEQYF. The CDR3 coding sequence is TGTGCCAGCAGCGATCTCTACGAGCAGTACTTC. Complete variable domain (other parts from reference TRBV7-6 and TRBJ2-7): GAGVSQSPRYKVTKRGQDVALRCDPISGHVSLYWYRQALGQGPEFLTYFNYEAQQDKSGLPNDRFSAERPEGSISTLTIQRTEQRDSAMYRCASSDLYEQYFGPGTRLTVT.